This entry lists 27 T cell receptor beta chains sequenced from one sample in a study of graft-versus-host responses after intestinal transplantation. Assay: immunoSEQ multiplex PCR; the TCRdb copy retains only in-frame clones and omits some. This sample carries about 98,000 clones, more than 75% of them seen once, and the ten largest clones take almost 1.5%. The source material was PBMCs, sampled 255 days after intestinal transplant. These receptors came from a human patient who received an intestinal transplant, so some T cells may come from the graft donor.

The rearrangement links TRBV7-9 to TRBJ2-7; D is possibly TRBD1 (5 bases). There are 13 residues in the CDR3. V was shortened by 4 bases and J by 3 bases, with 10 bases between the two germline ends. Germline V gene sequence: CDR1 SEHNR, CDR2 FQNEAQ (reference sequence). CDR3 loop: CASSSTDSYEQYF. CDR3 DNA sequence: TGTGCCAGCAGCTCAACCGACAGCTACGAGCAGTACTTC.

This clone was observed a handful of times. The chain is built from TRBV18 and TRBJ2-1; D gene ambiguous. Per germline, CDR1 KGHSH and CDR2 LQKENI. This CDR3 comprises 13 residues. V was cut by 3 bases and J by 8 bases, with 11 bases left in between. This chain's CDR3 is CASSPRPGDEQFF. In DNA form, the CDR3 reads TGTGCCAGCTCACCCCGCCCTGGGGATGAGCAGTTCTTC.

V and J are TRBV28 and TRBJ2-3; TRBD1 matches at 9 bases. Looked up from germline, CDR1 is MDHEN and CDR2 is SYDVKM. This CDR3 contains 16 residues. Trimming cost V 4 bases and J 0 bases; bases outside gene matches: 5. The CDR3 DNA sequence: TGTGCCAGCAGTTATAACAGGGGGCTTAGCACAGATACGCAGTATTTT. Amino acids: CASSYNRGLSTDTQYF.

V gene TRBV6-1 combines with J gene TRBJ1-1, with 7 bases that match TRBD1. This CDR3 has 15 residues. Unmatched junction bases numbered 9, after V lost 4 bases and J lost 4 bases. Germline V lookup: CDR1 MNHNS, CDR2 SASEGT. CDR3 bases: TGTGCCAGCAGTGCACCCGACAGGGCGGGCACTGAAGCTTTCTTT. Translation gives CASSAPDRAGTEAFF.

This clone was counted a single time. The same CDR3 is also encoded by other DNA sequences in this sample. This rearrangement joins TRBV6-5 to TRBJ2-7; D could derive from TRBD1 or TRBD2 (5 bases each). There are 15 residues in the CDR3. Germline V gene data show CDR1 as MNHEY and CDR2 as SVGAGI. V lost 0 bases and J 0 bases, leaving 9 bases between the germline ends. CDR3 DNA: TGTGCCAGCAGTTACTCGGGGACCGGCTCCTACGAGCAGTACTTC. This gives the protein CASSYSGTGSYEQYF.

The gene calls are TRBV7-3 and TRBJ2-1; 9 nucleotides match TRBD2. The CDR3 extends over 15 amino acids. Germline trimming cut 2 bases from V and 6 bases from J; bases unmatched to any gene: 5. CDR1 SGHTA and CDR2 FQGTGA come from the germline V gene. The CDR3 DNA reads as TGTGCCAGCAGCTTAGCGGGAGGGCCCGCCAATGAGCAGTTCTTC. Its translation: CASSLAGGPANEQFF.

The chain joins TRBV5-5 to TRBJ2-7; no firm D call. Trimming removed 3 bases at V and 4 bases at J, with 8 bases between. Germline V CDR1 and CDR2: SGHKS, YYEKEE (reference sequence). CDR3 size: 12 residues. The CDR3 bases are TGTGCCAGCAGCTATTCCTCATACGAGCAGTACGTC. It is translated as CASSYSSYEQYV.

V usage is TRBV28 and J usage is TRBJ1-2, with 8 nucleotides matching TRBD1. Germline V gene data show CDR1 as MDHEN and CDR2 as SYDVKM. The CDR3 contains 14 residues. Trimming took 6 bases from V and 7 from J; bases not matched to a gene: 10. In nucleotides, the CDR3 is TGTGCCAGCAGCCTGACAGGGGAAGGGGGTGGCTACACCTTC. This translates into CASSLTGEGGGYTF.

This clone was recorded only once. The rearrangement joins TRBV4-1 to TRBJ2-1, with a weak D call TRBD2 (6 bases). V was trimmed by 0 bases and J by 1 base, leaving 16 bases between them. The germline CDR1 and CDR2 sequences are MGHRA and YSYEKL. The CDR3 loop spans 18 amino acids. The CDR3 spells CASSQDEGGTLSYNEQFF. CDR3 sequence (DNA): TGCGCCAGCAGCCAAGACGAGGGCGGGACCCTATCCTACAATGAGCAGTTCTTC.

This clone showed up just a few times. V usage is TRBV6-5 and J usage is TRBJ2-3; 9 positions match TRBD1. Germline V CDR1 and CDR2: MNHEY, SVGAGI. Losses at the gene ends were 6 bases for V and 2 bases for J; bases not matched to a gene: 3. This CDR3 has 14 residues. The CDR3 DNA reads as TGTGCCAGCAGCGACAGGGGGGACACAGATACGCAGTATTTT. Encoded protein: CASSDRGDTDTQYF.

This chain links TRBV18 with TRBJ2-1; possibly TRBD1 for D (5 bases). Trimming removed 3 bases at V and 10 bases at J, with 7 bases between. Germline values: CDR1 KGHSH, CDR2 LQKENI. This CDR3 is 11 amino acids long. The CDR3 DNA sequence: TGTGCCAGCTCACCCCGACAGGAGCAGTTCTTC. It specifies CASSPRQEQFF.

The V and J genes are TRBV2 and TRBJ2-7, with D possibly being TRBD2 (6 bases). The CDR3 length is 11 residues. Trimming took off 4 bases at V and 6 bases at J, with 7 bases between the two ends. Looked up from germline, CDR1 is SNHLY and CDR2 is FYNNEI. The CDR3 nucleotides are TGTGCCAGCAGTGCGGAGGGCGAGCAGTACTTC. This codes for CASSAEGEQYF.

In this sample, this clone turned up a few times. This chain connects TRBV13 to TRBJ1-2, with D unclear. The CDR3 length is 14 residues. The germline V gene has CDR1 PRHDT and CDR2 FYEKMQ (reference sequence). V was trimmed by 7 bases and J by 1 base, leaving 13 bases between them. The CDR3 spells CASKRLGDNYGYTF. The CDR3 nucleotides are TGTGCCAGCAAGCGACTCGGGGATAACTATGGCTACACCTTC.

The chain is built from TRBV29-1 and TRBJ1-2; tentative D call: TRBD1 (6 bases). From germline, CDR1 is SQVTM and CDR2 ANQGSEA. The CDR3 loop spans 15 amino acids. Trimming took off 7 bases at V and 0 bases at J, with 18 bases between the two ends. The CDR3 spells CSAGGIELANYGYTF. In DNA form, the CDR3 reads TGCAGCGCGGGGGGCATCGAGTTAGCTAACTATGGCTACACCTTC.

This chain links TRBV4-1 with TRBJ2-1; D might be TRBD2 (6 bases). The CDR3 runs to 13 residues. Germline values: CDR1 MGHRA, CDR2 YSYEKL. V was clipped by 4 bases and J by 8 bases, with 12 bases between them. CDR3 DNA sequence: TGCGCCAGCAGCCCCAACGGAGGGTATGAGCAGTTCTTC. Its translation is CASSPNGGYEQFF.

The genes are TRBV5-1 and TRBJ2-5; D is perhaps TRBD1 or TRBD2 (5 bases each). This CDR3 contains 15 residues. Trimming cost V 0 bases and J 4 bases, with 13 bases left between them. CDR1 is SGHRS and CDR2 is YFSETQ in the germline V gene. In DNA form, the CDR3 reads TGCGCCAGCAGCTTGGAGGTGGGGGAAATAGAGACCCAGTACTTC. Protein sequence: CASSLEVGEIETQYF.

The CDR3: CASSLTGASPSYEQYF. CDR3 sequence (DNA): TGTGCCAGCAGTTTAACAGGTGCCTCACCTTCCTACGAGCAGTACTTC. This sequence joins TRBV27 and TRBJ2-7; a weak D match, TRBD1 (5 bases). The CDR3 runs 16 residues. Per the germline V gene, CDR1 is MNHEY and CDR2 is SMNVEV (reference sequence). Trimming pared 2 bases from V and 1 base from J, leaving 15 bases between.

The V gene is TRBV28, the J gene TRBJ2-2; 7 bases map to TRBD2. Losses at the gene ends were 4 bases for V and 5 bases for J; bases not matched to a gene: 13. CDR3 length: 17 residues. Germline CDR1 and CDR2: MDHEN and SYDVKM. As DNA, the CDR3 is TGTGCCAGCAGTTCCCACTCCGGACTAGTGGGGACCGGGGAGCTGTTTTTT. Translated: CASSSHSGLVGTGELFF.

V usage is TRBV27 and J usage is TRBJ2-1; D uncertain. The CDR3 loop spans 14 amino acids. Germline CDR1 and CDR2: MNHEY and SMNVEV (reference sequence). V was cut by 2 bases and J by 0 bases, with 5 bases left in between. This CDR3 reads CASSLGISYNEQFF. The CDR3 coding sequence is TGTGCCAGCAGTTTAGGTATCTCCTACAATGAGCAGTTCTTC.

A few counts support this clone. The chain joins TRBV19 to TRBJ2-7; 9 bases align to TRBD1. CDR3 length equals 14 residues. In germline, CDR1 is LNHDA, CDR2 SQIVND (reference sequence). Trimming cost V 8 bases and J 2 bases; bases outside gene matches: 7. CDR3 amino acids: CASSSGTGTYEQYF. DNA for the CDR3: TGTGCCAGTTCAAGCGGGACAGGGACCTACGAGCAGTACTTC.

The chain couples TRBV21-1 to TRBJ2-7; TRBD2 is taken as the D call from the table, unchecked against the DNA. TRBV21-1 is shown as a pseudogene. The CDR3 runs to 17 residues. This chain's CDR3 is CASSKKRVSSCRYEQYF. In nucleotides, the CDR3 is TGTGCCAGCAGCAAAAAAAGAGTCTCTAGCTGTCGATACGAGCAGTACTTC.

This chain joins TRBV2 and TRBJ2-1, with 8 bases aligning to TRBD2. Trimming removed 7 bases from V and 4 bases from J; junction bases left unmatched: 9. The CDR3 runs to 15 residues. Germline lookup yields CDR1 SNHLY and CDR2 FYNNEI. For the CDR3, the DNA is TGTGCCAGCAAGGCTACTAGCGGTTTTTACAATGAGCAGTTCTTC. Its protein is CASKATSGFYNEQFF. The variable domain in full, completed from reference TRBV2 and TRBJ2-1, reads EPEVTQTPSHQVTQMGQEVILRCVPISNHLYFYWYRQILGQKVEFLVSFYNNEISEKSEIFDDQFSVERPDGSNFTLKIRSTKLEDSAMYFCASKATSGFYNEQFFGPGTRLTVL.

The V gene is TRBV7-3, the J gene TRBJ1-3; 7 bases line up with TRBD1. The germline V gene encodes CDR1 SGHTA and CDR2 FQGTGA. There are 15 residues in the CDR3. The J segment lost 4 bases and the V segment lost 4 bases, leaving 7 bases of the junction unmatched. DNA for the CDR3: TGTGCCAGCAGCTCCACCGGGACAGCCGGAAACACCATATATTTT. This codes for CASSSTGTAGNTIYF. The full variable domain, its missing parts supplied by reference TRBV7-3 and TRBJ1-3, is GAGVSQTPSNKVTEKGKYVELRCDPISGHTALYWYRQSLGQGPEFLIYFQGTGAADDSGLPNDRFFAVRPEGSVSTLKIQRTERGDSAVYLCASSSTGTAGNTIYFGEGSWLTVV.

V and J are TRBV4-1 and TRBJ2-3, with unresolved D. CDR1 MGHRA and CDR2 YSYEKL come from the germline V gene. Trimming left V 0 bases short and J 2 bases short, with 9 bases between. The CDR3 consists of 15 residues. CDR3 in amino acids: CASSQEIANTDTQYF. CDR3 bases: TGCGCCAGCAGCCAAGAAATAGCAAACACAGATACGCAGTATTTT.

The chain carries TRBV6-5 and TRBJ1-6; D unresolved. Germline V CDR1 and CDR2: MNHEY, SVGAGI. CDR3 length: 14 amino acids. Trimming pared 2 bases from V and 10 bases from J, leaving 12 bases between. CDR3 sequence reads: CASSYAGEGSPLHF. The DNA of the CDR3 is TGTGCCAGCAGTTACGCCGGGGAGGGCTCACCCCTCCACTTT.

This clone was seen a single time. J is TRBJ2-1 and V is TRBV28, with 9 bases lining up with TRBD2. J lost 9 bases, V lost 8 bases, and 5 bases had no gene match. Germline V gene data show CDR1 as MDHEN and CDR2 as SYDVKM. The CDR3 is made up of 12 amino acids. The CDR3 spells CASSIAGAEQFF. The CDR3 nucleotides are TGTGCCAGCTCAATAGCGGGAGCTGAGCAGTTCTTC.

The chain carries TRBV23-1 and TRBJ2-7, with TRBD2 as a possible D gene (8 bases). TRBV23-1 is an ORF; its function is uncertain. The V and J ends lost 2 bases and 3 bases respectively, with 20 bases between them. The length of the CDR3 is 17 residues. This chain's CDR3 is CASSQDGTAGTSYEQYF. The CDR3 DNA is TGCGCCAGCAGTCAAGACGGGACAGCCGGGACTAGCTACGAGCAGTACTTC.